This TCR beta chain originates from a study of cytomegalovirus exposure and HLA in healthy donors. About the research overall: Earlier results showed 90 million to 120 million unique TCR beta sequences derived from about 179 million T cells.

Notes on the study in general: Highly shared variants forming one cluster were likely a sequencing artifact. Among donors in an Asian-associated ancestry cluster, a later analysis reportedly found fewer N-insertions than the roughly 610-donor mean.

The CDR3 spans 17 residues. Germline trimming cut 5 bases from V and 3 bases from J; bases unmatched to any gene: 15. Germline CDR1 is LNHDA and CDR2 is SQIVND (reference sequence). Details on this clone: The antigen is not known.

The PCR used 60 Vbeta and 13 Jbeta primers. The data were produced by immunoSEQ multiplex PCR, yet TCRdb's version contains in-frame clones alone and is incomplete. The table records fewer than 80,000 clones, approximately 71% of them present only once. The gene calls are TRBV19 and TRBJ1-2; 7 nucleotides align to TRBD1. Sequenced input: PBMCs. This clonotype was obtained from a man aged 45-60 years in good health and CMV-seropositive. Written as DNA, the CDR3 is TGTGCCAGTAGTCCCAGAATCTTGGAGGGGGCAGACTATGGCTACACCTTC. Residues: CASSPRILEGADYGYTF.